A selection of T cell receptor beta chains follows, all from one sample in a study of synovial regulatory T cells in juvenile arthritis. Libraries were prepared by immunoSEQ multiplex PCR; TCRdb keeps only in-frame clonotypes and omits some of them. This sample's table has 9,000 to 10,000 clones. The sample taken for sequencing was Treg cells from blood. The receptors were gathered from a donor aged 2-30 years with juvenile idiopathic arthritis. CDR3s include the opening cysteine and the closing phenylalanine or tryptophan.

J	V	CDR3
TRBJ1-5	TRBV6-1	CASSSGTGSNQPQHF
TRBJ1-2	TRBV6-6	CASSWYPAGGSTF
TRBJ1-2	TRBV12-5	CASGFGLNPYYGYTF
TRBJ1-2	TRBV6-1	CASSVDGQGLYGYTF
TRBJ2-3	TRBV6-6	CASSTRTSWWDTQYF
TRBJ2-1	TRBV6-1	CASILYPSSYNEQFF
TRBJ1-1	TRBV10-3	CATRDREATEAFF
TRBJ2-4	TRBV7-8	CASSLVAGSKNIQYF
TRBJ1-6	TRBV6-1	CASSASETKADPLHF
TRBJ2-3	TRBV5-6	CASSVAGLQPTDTQYF
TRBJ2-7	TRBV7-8	CASSLGRTYEQYF
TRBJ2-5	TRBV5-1	CASSESLRWGTGETQYF
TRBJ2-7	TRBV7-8	CASSLNGRAVNEQYF